The clone carrying this TCR beta chain showed up just once. Method: immunoSEQ multiplex PCR; TCRdb's copy keeps in-frame clones and lacks some. The sample lists about 160,000 clones; approximately 81% were seen once. This specimen comes from a study of blood T cell repertoires in COVID-19. Study-level information: Samples of COVID-19 (acute and convalescent) were obtained from the United States, Italy and Spain.

J gave up 7 bases and V 5 bases, and 9 bases lay outside the gene matches. This CDR3 region has 16 residues. CDR1 is MDHEN, CDR2 SYDVKM, per germline. Participants' reported clinical history set cohort assignment. All recovered Cohort 3 donors got two negative PCRs, got clearance, or saw symptom resolution. This chain connects TRBV28 to TRBJ2-3, with TRBD2 identical over 13 bases. This receptor was taken from a man in his sixties who had recovered from COVID-19. Input material: PBMCs or T cells enriched from blood (not recorded which). This CDR3 is CASSARTSGSRNTQYF. CDR3 DNA: TGTGCCAGCAGTGCCCGGACTAGCGGGAGTAGGAATACGCAGTATTTT. Full variable domain (missing parts from reference TRBV28 and TRBJ2-3): DVKVTQSSRYLVKRTGEKVFLECVQDMDHENMFWYRQDPGLGLRLIYFSYDVKMKEKGDIPEGYSVSREKKERFSLILESASTNQTSMYLCASSARTSGSRNTQYFGPGTRLTVL.